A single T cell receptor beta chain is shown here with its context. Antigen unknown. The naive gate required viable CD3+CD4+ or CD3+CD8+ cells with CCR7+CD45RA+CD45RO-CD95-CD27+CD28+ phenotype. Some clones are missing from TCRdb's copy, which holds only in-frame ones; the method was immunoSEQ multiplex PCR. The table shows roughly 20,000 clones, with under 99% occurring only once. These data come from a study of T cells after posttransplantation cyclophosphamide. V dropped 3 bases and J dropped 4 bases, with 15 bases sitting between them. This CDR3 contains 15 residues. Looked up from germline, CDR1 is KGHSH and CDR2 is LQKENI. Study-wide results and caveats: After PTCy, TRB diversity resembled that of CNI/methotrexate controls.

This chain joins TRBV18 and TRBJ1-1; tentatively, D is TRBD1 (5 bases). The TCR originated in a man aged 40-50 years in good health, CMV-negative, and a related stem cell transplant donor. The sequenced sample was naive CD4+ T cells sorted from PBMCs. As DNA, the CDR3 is TGTGCCAGCTCACCTTATCCAGGGCCGGTCACTGAAGCTTTCTTT. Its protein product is CASSPYPGPVTEAFF.